This T cell receptor beta chain was documented in a study of cytomegalovirus exposure and HLA in healthy donors. The germline CDR1 and CDR2 sequences are SGHVS and FNYEAQ. The CDR3 covers 18 residues. The germline V and J ends were trimmed by 5 bases and 3 bases, with 23 bases remaining between them. As concerns this clone: Antigen specificity is unknown.

The study, taken as a whole, reports: Most TCR sequences were uncommon, yet certain public TCRs appeared in many donors. Analyzed later, association rates of TCRs varied across HLA loci, with DRB1 most and HLA-C fewest. Reports indicate that TCR beta sequences accurately predicted the HLA-A and HLA-B alleles of most subjects. A previous analysis found most TCR beta V segments productive roughly 87% or roughly 30% of the time.

Both 60 Vbeta primers and 13 Jbeta primers went into the PCR. The assay was immunoSEQ multiplex PCR, and TCRdb's table has in-frame clones only and misses some. Among almost 90,000 clones listed, 85% were seen once. V usage is TRBV7-6 and J usage is TRBJ2-4, with D possibly TRBD2 on 5 matching bases. Sequenced: PBMCs. The receptor was isolated from a man in his forties in good health and CMV-seropositive. The CDR3 protein is CASSPLGSTEVGKNIQYF. The CDR3 DNA reads TGTGCCAGCAGCCCCCTAGGGAGTACAGAAGTTGGCAAAAACATTCAGTACTTC.